This TCR beta chain was captured in a study of cytomegalovirus exposure and HLA in healthy donors (dated by TCRdb to about 2017). Describing the broader study: The roughly 650 repertoires of the first cohort and the roughly 120 validation repertoires were produced on the same platform, according to a later analysis. The aim of the study was to test whether cataloging public T cell receptors could identify signatures of past pathogen exposure. In addition to the first cohort of 500 to 850 subjects, a separate validation cohort of 120 different subjects was used. The study combined high-throughput TCR immunosequencing, statistical association of individual TCRs with disease status, and machine learning to predict cytomegalovirus infection status. Study-wide conclusions, independent of this receptor: A total of some 180 TCR beta chains were listed by the study as associated with cytomegalovirus. In vitro tests confirmed that a few of the cytomegalovirus-associated TCR beta chains recognize cytomegalovirus antigens. Of the cluster scores, approximately 94% were above 0 in a later analysis, which found that TCRs clustered in the first cohort also tended to co-occur in the 95 to 150 validation repertoires. The authors suggested that the approach could potentially be extended to other disease states and immunological phenotypes. Most TCR sequences were observed very rarely across donors, whereas some public TCRs were present in many individuals. A later analysis lacked HLA typing for the validation cohort, so it scored co-occurrence in that cohort across all 110 or so repertoires. In both the original and validation cohorts, the classifier was reported to diagnose cytomegalovirus status with high specificity and sensitivity.

This clone occurred once. The specificity of this receptor is unknown. There are no base qualities to consult, and no much larger clone falls within one base. The donors belonged to the validation cohort of roughly 120 subjects, which was separate from the approximately 700-subject first cohort. Library preparation employed the immunoSEQ multiplex PCR assay. On the authors' methods: A statistical classification framework was built to diagnose cytomegalovirus status from the catalog of TCR beta chain sequences. TCRdb stores this immuneACCESS table with in-frame sequences only. Part of the clones is absent; in the studies checked, under half of the shortfall reflects unresolved V genes, and no reason is known for the rest. V and J calls and clone size are as listed in that table; D and trimming were resolved from the DNA. A total of 250,000 to 300,000 clones appear in this sample, 90% of them only once. The top ten clones comprise less than 0.4% of the sample.

The germline V gene provides CDR1 SNHLY and CDR2 FYNNEI. V is cut by 1 base and J by 6 bases, and the space between the germline ends is 13 bases. From the cysteine through the phenylalanine, the CDR3 covers 14 amino acids. The retained sequence is limited to the CDR3, 42 bases, with the frame set at the first base. This clonotype was obtained from a woman aged 18-30 years in good health and CMV-seronegative. Sequencing was carried out using PBMCs. This receptor chain uses TRBV2 and TRBJ2-7, with a tentative D gene TRBD2 over 7 matching bases. The CDR3 here reads CASSEVGGGGEQYF. The sequence in DNA is TGTGCCAGCAGTGAAGTAGGGGGGGGTGGCGAGCAGTACTTC.